This TCR beta chain was recorded in a study of blood T cells in healthy people across ages (dated by TCRdb to between 2014 and 2017). Looking at the study overall: In model experiments, roughly one uniquely barcoded TCR beta cDNA molecule per two T cells was captured by template switching. To avoid experimental bias, donors of different ages were distributed randomly across sequencing lanes. For two donors (one aged 18 to 29 and one aged 80 or older), the study analyzed two additional independent replicas of 1 million unique cDNA reads from the same blood draw. The donors were divided into four age groups: young (average around 16 years), middle-aged (about 39), aged (approximately 62) and long-lived (about 84). To track age-related changes in TCR beta repertoire diversity, the study relied on deep sequencing normalized with unique cDNA molecular identifiers. General conclusions and limits of the study: As age increased, observed TCR beta diversity per million T cells dropped in a roughly linear way, and a significant reduction was already evident by age around 41. Because donor CMV infection status was unknown, age-related changes in expanded clonotypes were potentially confounded. Bulk unsorted PBMC profiling prevented conclusive comparison of naive and antigen-experienced compartments. The long-lived group showed more naive CD4+ T cells, fewer expanded clones and increased TCR diversity than the aged group, suggesting age selection. Total diversity estimates from one million sequenced T cells were considered lower bounds and underestimates. A strong correlation was found between observed TCR beta diversity and the percentage of naive T cells measured by flow cytometry.

Receptor amplification or capture employed 5' RACE. The sample was run on an Illumina HiSeq 2500. A second PCR of about 6 to 12 cycles was run with a J-beta primer mix and a sample-barcoded 5' primer. Each TCR beta cDNA molecule received a unique molecular identifier from a template-switch 5' adaptor carrying 12 random nucleotides. Each sample yielded at least 2.5 million CDR3-containing paired-end reads. The Mint cDNA synthesis kit, primed by a TRBC-specific oligonucleotide, was used to synthesize first-strand cDNA from all RNA. Following uracil-DNA glycosylase treatment, a first 18-cycle PCR with universal primers M1SS and BC2_uni_R was performed on all cDNA. The published analysis was carried out like this. Normalization of each sample was performed by random selection of 1 million high-quality reads, each carrying a distinct molecular identifier. Instead of being binned into consensus sequences, reads that shared molecular identifiers were thrown out. MiTCR, with a Q25 quality threshold and the strictest error-elimination algorithm, was used for CDR3 identification, clonotype clustering and error correction. A nonparametric unseen species model with Euler transformation was used to estimate lower-bound total TCR beta diversity. TCRdb took the public reads, trimmed them with fastp at Q25, ran MiXCR for clone calling and kept in-frame beta chains. Under each unique CDR3 protein, matching rows form one entry showing the most common genes and DNA. These V and J calls originate from TCRdb's pipeline instead of the authors' own analysis. This sample has about 1.8 million distinct CDR3 sequences in its table, and around 50% of those were observed once. Roughly 2% of the sample is taken by the ten largest.

This clonotype was observed many times. Its target antigen remains unknown. No qualities accompany the bases; no much larger clone lies one base away. The 35 to 40 donors, aged about 6 to 100 years, were systemically healthy Caucasian individuals from Russia. Around 10 milliliters of peripheral blood were drawn from each donor into EDTA-treated Vacutainer tubes. Ficoll-Paque density-gradient centrifugation was used to isolate PBMCs, with at least 6.5 million per sample. Trizol reagent was used to extract total RNA from the PBMCs, yielding at least 6 micrograms per sample. Naive CD45RAhigh/CD27high T cell percentages were measured by flow cytometry on a PBMC aliquot from every donor. Trimming at the junction amounts to 6 bases on V and 6 bases on J, and the germline ends lie 9 bases apart. Looking up the germline V gene yields CDR1 MNHEY and CDR2 SVGAGI. Including cysteine and phenylalanine, the CDR3 has 11 amino acids. The CDR3 DNA has 33 bases and is translated from base 1.

The sample taken for sequencing was blood. This receptor was taken from a woman aged 40-49 years in good health. The chain was built from TRBV6-5 and TRBJ2-7; no D gene call is confident. For the CDR3, the sequence is CASSRAGEQYF. Here is the DNA: TGTGCCAGCAGCCGGGCTGGCGAGCAGTACTTC.